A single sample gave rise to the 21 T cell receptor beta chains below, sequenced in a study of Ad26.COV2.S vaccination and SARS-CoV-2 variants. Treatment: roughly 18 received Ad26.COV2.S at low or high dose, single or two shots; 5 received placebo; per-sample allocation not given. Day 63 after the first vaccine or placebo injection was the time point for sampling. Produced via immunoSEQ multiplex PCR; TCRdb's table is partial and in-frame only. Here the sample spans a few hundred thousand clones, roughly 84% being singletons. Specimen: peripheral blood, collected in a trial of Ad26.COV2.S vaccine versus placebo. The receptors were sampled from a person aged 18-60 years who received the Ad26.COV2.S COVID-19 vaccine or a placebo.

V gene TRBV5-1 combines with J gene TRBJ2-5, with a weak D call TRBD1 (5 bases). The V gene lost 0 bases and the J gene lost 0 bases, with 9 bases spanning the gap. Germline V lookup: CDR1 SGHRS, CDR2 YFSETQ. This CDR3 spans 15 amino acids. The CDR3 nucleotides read TGCGCCAGCAGCTTGGGACAGCTAAACCAAGAGACCCAGTACTTC. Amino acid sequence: CASSLGQLNQETQYF.

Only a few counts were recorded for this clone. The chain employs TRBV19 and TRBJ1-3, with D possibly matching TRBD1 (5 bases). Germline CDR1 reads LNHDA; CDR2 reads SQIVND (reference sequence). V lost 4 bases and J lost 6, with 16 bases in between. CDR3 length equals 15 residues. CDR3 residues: CASSRSSDNTNTIYF. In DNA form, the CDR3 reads TGTGCCAGTAGTAGATCTTCGGACAATACAAACACCATATATTTT.

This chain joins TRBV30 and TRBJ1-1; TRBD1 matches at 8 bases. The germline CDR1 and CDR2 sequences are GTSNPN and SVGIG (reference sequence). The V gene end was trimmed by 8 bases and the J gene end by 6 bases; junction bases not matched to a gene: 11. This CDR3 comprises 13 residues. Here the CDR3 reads CAGRTGNVPEAFF. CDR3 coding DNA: TGTGCCGGGCGGACAGGGAACGTTCCTGAAGCTTTCTTT.

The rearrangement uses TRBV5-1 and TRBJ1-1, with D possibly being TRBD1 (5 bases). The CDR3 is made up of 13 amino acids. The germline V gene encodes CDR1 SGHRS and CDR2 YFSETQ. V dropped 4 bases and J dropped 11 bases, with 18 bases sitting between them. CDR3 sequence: CASSQDIFSRAFF. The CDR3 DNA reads TGCGCCAGCAGCCAGGACATTTTCTCAAGGGCTTTCTTT.

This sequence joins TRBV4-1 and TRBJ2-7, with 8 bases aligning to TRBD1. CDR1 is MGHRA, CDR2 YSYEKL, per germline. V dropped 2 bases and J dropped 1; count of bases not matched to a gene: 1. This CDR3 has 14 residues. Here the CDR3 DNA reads TGCGCCAGCAGCCAAACAGGGGGATCCTACGAGCAGTACTTC. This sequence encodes CASSQTGGSYEQYF.

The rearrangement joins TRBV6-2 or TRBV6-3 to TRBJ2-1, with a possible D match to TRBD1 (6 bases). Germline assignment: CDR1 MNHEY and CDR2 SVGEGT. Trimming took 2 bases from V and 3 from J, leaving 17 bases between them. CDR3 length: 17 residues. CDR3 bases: TGTGCCAGCAGTTACCCACCTTACAGGGTTGACTACAATGAGCAGTTCTTC. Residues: CASSYPPYRVDYNEQFF.

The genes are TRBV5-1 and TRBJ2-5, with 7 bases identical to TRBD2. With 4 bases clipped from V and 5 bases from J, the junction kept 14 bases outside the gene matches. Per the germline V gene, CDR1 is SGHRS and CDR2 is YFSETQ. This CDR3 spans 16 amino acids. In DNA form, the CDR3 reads TGCGCCAGCAGCCACACCTCCAGGACTAGTACGGAGACCCAGTACTTC. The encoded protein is CASSHTSRTSTETQYF.

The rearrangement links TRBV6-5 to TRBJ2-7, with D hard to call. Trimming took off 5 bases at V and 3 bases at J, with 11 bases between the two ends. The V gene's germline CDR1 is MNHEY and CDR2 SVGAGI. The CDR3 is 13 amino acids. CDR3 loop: CASSRPGVYEQYF. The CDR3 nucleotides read TGTGCCAGCAGTAGGCCGGGTGTCTACGAGCAGTACTTC.

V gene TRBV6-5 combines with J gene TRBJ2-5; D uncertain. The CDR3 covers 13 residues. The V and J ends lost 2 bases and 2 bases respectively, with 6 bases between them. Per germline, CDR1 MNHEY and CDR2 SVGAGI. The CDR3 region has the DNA TGTGCCAGCAGTTACGGTACGCAAGAGACCCAGTACTTC. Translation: CASSYGTQETQYF.

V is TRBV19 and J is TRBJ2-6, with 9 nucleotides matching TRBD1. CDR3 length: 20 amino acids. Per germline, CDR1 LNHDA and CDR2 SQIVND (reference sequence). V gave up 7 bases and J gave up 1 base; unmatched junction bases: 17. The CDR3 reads CASTVHPGQGLLSGANVLTF. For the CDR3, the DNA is TGTGCCAGTACAGTTCACCCGGGACAGGGCCTCCTATCTGGGGCCAACGTCCTGACTTTC.

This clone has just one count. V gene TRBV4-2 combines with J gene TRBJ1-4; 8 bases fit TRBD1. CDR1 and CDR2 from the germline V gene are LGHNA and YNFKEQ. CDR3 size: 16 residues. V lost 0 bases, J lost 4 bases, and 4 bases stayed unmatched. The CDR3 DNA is TGTGCCAGCAGCCAAGATATTACAGGGGGTAATGAAAAACTGTTTTTT. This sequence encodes CASSQDITGGNEKLFF.

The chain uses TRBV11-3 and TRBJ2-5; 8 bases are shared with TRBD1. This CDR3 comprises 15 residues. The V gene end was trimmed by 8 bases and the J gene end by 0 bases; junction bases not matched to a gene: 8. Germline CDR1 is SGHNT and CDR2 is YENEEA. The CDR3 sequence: CASSLGQVDQETQYF. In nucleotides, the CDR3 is TGTGCCAGCTCCTTGGGACAGGTAGACCAAGAGACCCAGTACTTC. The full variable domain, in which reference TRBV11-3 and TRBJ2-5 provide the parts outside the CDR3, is EAGVVQSPRYKIIEKKQPVAFWCNPISGHNTLYWYLQNLGQGPELLIRYENEEAVDDSQLPKDRFSAERLKGVDSTLKIQPAELGDSAVYLCASSLGQVDQETQYFGPGTRLLVL.

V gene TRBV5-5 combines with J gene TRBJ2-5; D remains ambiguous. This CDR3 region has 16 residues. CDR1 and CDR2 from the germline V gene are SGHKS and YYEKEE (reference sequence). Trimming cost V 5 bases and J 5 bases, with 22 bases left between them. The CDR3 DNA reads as TGTGCCAGCAGTCCAGACATCCGAGGTTCTTTGGAGACCCAGTACTTC. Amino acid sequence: CASSPDIRGSLETQYF.

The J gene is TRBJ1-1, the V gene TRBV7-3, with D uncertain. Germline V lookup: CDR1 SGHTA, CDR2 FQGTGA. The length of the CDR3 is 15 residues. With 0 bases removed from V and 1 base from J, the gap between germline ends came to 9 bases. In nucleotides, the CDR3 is TGTGCCAGCAGCTTAACGCCAGGATCGAACACTGAAGCTTTCTTT. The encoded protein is CASSLTPGSNTEAFF. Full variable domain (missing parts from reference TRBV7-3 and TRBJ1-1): GAGVSQTPSNKVTEKGKYVELRCDPISGHTALYWYRQSLGQGPEFLIYFQGTGAADDSGLPNDRFFAVRPEGSVSTLKIQRTERGDSAVYLCASSLTPGSNTEAFFGQGTRLTVV.

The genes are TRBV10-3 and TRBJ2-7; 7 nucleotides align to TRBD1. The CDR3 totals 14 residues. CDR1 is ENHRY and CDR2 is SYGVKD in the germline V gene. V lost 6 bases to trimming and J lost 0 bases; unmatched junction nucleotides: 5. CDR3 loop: CAIRTGISSYEQYF. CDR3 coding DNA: TGTGCCATCAGGACAGGGATAAGCTCCTACGAGCAGTACTTC.

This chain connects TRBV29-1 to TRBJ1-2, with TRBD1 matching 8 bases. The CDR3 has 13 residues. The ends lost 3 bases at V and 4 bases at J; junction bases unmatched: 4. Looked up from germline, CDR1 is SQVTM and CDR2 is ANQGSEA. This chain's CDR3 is CSVDRQGTYGYTF. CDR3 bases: TGCAGCGTTGACAGACAGGGGACCTATGGCTACACCTTC.

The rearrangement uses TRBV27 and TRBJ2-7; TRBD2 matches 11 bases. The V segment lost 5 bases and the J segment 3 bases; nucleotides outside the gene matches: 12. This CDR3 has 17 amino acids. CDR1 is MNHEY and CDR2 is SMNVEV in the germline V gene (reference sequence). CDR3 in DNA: TGTGCCAGCAGTATACTTACGACTAGCGGGGCGAACTACGAGCAGTACTTC. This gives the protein CASSILTTSGANYEQYF.

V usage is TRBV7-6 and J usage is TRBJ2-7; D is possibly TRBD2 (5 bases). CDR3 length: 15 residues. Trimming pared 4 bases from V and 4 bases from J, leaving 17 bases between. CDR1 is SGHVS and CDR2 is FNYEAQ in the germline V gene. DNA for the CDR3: TGTGCCAGCAGCTCGGATGGAGGTAGGAGTTACGAGCAGTACTTC. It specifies CASSSDGGRSYEQYF.

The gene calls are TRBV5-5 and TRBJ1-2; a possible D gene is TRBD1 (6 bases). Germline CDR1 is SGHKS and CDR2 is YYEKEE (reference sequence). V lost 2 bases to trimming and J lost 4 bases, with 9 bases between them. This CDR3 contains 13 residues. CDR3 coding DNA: TGTGCCAGCAGCTTTGAGGGGGGCTATGGCTACACCTTC. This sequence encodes CASSFEGGYGYTF.

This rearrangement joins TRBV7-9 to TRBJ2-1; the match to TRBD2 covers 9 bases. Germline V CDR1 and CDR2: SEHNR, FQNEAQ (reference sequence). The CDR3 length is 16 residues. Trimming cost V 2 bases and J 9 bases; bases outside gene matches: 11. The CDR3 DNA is TGTGCCAGCAGCTTATTTGGCGGGGGGGTCGGTTTTGAGCAGTTCTTC. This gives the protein CASSLFGGGVGFEQFF.

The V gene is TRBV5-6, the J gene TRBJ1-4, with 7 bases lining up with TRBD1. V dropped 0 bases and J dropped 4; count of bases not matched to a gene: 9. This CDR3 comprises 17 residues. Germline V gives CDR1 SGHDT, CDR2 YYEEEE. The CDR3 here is CASSLEDRKTHNEKLFF. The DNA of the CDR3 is TGTGCCAGCAGCTTGGAGGACAGGAAGACTCATAATGAAAAACTGTTTTTT. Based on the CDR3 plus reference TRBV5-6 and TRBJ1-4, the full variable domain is DAGVTQSPTHLIKTRGQQVTLRCSPKSGHDTVSWYQQALGQGPQFIFQYYEEEERQRGNFPDRFSGHQFPNYSSELNVNALLLGDSALYLCASSLEDRKTHNEKLFFGSGTQLSVL.